This is a list of T cell receptor beta chains from one sample in a study of blood T cell repertoires in COVID-19. This table comes from immunoSEQ multiplex PCR, and its TCRdb copy is limited to in-frame clones, with some not included. This table has almost 400,000 clones, around 87% appearing once. The sequencing sample was made of peripheral blood. All receptors derive from a woman aged 55-75 years with COVID-19, enrolled during active disease. Both conserved end residues are part of each CDR3. Each record gives: clone size, J gene, V gene, D gene, CDR3 protein, CDR3 DNA. A D gene is named only where the DNA matches it firmly. Clone size is not always given. Where it is, it says once, few, many or a class for expanded clones.

>once|TRBJ1-3|TRBV7-8|TRBD1
CASSPRPRQGFISGNTIYF
TGTGCCAGCAGCCCTAGACCCCGACAGGGGTTCATCTCTGGAAACACCATATATTTT
>-|TRBJ2-3|TRBV9|TRBD2
CASSPPGLASDTQYF
TGTGCCAGCAGCCCGCCGGGACTAGCGTCAGATACGCAGTATTTT
>many|TRBJ2-7|TRBV4-2|TRBD2
CASSRLSGGPERYEQYF
TGTGCCAGCAGCCGACTTAGCGGGGGGCCTGAACGCTACGAGCAGTACTTC
>-|TRBJ1-5|TRBV19|-
CASTASAGNNQPQHF
TGTGCCAGTACCGCTTCGGCAGGGAATAATCAGCCCCAGCATTTT
>-|TRBJ1-2|TRBV18|-
CASSPATNYGYTF
TGTGCCAGCTCACCAGCCACAAACTATGGCTACACCTTC
>-|TRBJ2-2|TRBV10-3|-
CAISSDNTGELFF
TGTGCCATCAGCTCAGACAATACCGGGGAGCTGTTTTTT
>-|TRBJ1-1|TRBV7-8|TRBD1
CASSLAQGQGYTEAFF
TGTGCCAGCAGCTTAGCGCAGGGACAGGGATACACTGAAGCTTTCTTT
>-|TRBJ2-5|TRBV3-1/TRBV3-2|-
CASSQVPSAGETQYF
TGTGCCAGCAGCCAAGTTCCCTCGGCCGGGGAGACCCAGTACTTC
>-|TRBJ1-2|TRBV20-1|-
CSARDLGGYTF
TGCAGTGCTAGAGATCTTGGCGGCTACACCTTC
>-|TRBJ2-3|TRBV30|TRBD2
CASSAGVGDTQYF
TGCGCGTCGTCCGCGGGGGTGGGAGATACGCAGTATTTT
>-|TRBJ1-3|TRBV6-2/TRBV6-3|TRBD1
CASSYPGDSSGNTIYF
TGTGCCAGCAGTTACCCCGGGGACAGCTCTGGAAACACCATATATTTT
>-|TRBJ2-7|TRBV4-1|-
CASSLNYEQYF
TGCGCCAGCAGCCTTAACTACGAGCAGTACTTC
>-|TRBJ1-2|TRBV7-2|TRBD1
CASSLGVTGGDNTF
TGTGCCAGCAGCTTAGGGGTAACAGGGGGAGATAACACCTTC
>-|TRBJ1-5|TRBV29-1|TRBD1
CSAGQGGNQPQHF
TGCAGCGCGGGACAGGGGGGCAATCAGCCCCAGCATTTT
>once|TRBJ1-2|TRBV19|TRBD1
CASSTRQGFFHGYTF
TGTGCCAGTAGTACCAGACAGGGATTTTTTCATGGCTACACCTTC
>-|TRBJ1-5|TRBV7-2|TRBD1
CASSLNRGNQPQHF
TGTGCCAGCAGCTTAAACAGGGGTAATCAGCCCCAGCATTTT
>-|TRBJ2-1|TRBV5-1|TRBD2
CASASGGAAPYNEQFF
TGCGCCAGCGCCAGCGGGGGGGCCGCACCCTACAATGAGCAGTTCTTC
>-|TRBJ2-7|TRBV18|-
CASSPIHQDSSYEQYF
TGTGCCAGCTCACCGATTCATCAAGACTCCTCCTACGAGCAGTACTTC
>many|TRBJ2-1|TRBV6-1|-
CASSEGAYNEQFF
TGTGCCAGCAGTGAAGGGGCATACAATGAGCAGTTCTTC
>-|TRBJ1-6|TRBV7-3|-
CASSLGQHNSPLHF
TGTGCCAGCAGCTTGGGGCAACATAATTCACCCCTCCACTTT
>-|TRBJ1-2|TRBV25-1|TRBD1
CASSLGTGYYGYTF
TGTGCCAGCAGCCTAGGGACAGGTTACTATGGCTACACCTTC
>-|TRBJ2-1|TRBV11-2|-
CASSRTGTYNEQFF
TGTGCCAGCAGCCGGACGGGGACCTACAATGAGCAGTTCTTC
>-|TRBJ1-5|TRBV6-5|-
CASSWRGGGQPQHF
TGTGCCAGCAGTTGGCGGGGGGGCGGGCAGCCCCAGCATTTT
>-|TRBJ1-6|TRBV19|-
CASSPTGPNSPLHF
TGTGCCAGTAGCCCGACAGGACCAAATTCACCCCTCCACTTT
>-|TRBJ1-5|TRBV19|TRBD1
CASRSGQGRDQPQHF
TGTGCCAGTAGGTCCGGACAGGGCAGGGATCAGCCCCAGCATTTT
>-|TRBJ1-2|TRBV5-4|-
CASSSRGGELVLGYTF
TGTGCCAGCAGCTCCCGCGGGGGGGAATTAGTGCTTGGCTACACCTTC
>once|TRBJ1-1|TRBV19|TRBD1
CASRPLTGGEAEAFF
TGTGCCAGTAGACCCCTGACAGGGGGCGAGGCTGAAGCTTTCTTT
>-|TRBJ1-2|TRBV20-1|-
CSASSSGWGGSNYGYTF
TGCAGTGCTAGTTCGTCCGGATGGGGGGGTTCTAACTATGGCTACACCTTC
>-|TRBJ2-3|TRBV7-3|-
CASSPTSFSTDTQYF
TGTGCCAGCAGCCCCACTAGCTTCTCTACAGATACGCAGTATTTT
>-|TRBJ2-1|TRBV5-8|-
CASSLTIHEQFF
TGTGCCAGCAGCTTGACAATCCATGAGCAGTTCTTC
>-|TRBJ2-7|TRBV30|TRBD2
CAWREPGLAGGPFSYEQYF
TGTGCCTGGAGGGAACCGGGACTAGCGGGGGGGCCGTTCTCCTACGAGCAGTACTTC